This T cell receptor beta chain was recovered during a study of human T cells and chemical hapten exposure. Study-wide context: Investigators sensitized around 2 cm by around 2 cm of upper inner arm skin with 2% DPC.

Study-wide results and caveats: Expanded TCRs clustered into significantly more large CDR3 similarity groups than controls, the analysis revealed.

What the library attached to individual cDNA molecules were unique molecular identifiers. TCRdb used MiXCR to reprocess the RACE reads, holding one entry per CDR3 protein. The sample holds roughly 90,000 distinct CDR3 sequences, 11% seen once. Specified time point: patch test 3, about 24 weeks after DPC sensitization. Treatment noted: therapeutic diphenylcyclopropenone sensitization with weekly scalp DPC. Whole blood that had not been fractionated was the source of extracted total RNA. This clonotype was detected only a few times. Its antigen is as yet unknown. The CDR3 loop spans 13 amino acids. Trimming cost V 7 bases and J 1 base; bases outside gene matches: 3. The V gene's germline CDR1 is SNHLY and CDR2 FYNNEI.

The chain joins TRBV2 to TRBJ2-5; 7 positions agree with TRBD1. Sequenced material: whole blood, taken in connection with sensitization to the hapten diphenylcyclopropenone (DPC). This TCR derives from a woman under 40 with alopecia areata. Some clones in this sample may be carry-over from other donors' samples. In DNA form, the CDR3 reads TGTGCCAGCAACCGGGACAGCCAAGAGACCCAGTACTTC. This codes for CASNRDSQETQYF.